The 17 T cell receptor beta chains in this list originate from one sample, sequenced in a study of T cells in localized non-small cell lung cancer. TCRdb keeps only in-frame clones here, not all; method: immunoSEQ multiplex PCR. Among approximately 9,000 clones, about 90% were seen once, and the ten largest hold more than 6.5%. Source: peripheral blood, taken before any cancer treatment. The receptor source for this set is a woman aged 35 to 70 with stage I squamous cell lung carcinoma.

The rearrangement links TRBV11-1 to TRBJ2-5, with a tentative D call TRBD2 (6 bases). Germline V gene sequence: CDR1 SGHAT, CDR2 FQDESV (reference sequence). The CDR3 runs to 16 residues. V lost 10 bases and J lost 2, with 23 bases in between. Written as DNA, the CDR3 is TGTGCCACCAAACTAGGAAAGAGCCTAGCGCAAGAGACCCAGTACTTC. Translated, it gives CATKLGKSLAQETQYF. The entire variable domain, with the rest obtained from reference TRBV11-1 and TRBJ2-5, is as follows: EAEVAQSPRYKITEKSQAVAFWCDPISGHATLYWYRQILGQGPELLVQFQDESVVDDSQLPKDRFSAERLKGVDSTLKIQPAELGDSAMYLCATKLGKSLAQETQYFGPGTRLLVL.

This sequence joins TRBV11-1 and TRBJ2-1; D uncertain. Looked up from germline, CDR1 is SGHAT and CDR2 is FQDESV (reference sequence). Trimming removed 5 bases from V and 4 bases from J, with 9 bases in between. The CDR3 totals 13 residues. The CDR3 loop reads CASSPSYYNEQFF. CDR3 in DNA: TGTGCCAGCAGCCCCTCGTATTACAATGAGCAGTTCTTC.

The chain recombines TRBV30 with TRBJ1-5; 7 bases are shared with TRBD1. CDR1 and CDR2 (germline): GTSNPN, SVGIG (reference sequence). J gave up 7 bases and V 3 bases, and 12 bases lay outside the gene matches. The CDR3 consists of 15 residues. The CDR3 DNA is TGTGCCTGGAGCCGTCAGGGGGACAACTGGCAGCCCCAGCATTTT. Amino acids: CAWSRQGDNWQPQHF.

This chain connects TRBV7-2 to TRBJ1-6; maybe TRBD1 (6 bases). CDR3 length: 14 amino acids. The germline gives CDR1 SGHTA, CDR2 FQGNSA. V shed 0 bases and J shed 10 bases, with 10 bases lying between them. The CDR3 region is CASSLAGGYSPLHF. The DNA of the CDR3 is TGTGCCAGCAGCTTAGCCGGGGGCTACTCACCCCTCCACTTT.

The V gene is TRBV6-1, the J gene TRBJ2-2, with D uncertain. Trimming removed 7 bases at V and 4 bases at J, with 13 bases between. Germline CDR1 is MNHNS and CDR2 is SASEGT. The CDR3 consists of 14 residues. The CDR3 bases are TGTGCCAGCACTCTCTCGGCTCCCACCGGGGAGCTGTTTTTT. This encodes CASTLSAPTGELFF.

The chain links TRBV5-5 to TRBJ1-1; TRBD1 might be the D (5 bases). The V end lost 7 bases, the J end lost 1 base, and 11 bases lay between the germline ends. CDR1 is SGHKS and CDR2 is YYEKEE in the germline V gene (reference sequence). This CDR3 comprises 13 residues. DNA for the CDR3: TGTGCCAGCGCCAGGCAGGGGAACACTGAAGCTTTCTTT. Encoded protein: CASARQGNTEAFF. Looking up the rest from reference TRBV5-5 and TRBJ1-1 gives the full variable domain: DAGVTQSPTHLIKTRGQQVTLRCSPISGHKSVSWYQQVLGQGPQFIFQYYEKEERGRGNFPDRFSARQFPNYSSELNVNALLLGDSALYLCASARQGNTEAFFGQGTRLTVV.

V gene TRBV6-5 combines with J gene TRBJ1-2; D remains ambiguous. The germline gives CDR1 MNHEY, CDR2 SVGAGI. V was trimmed by 2 bases and J by 4 bases, leaving 11 bases between them. The CDR3 is 14 residues long. CDR3 DNA sequence: TGTGCCAGCAGTTACGATCTAGGCGGCTATGGCTACACCTTC. It yields the protein CASSYDLGGYGYTF.

The genes are TRBV10-2 and TRBJ2-2, with D possibly matching TRBD1 (6 bases). Trimming took off 6 bases at V and 6 bases at J, with 14 bases between the two ends. Germline V gene data show CDR1 as WSHSY and CDR2 as SAAADI. The CDR3 has 14 residues. The CDR3 is CASREPGDAGELFF. In DNA, the CDR3 is TGCGCCAGCAGGGAACCAGGGGACGCCGGGGAGCTGTTTTTT.

The chain carries TRBV30 and TRBJ1-2; no clear D gene. Germline loops: CDR1 GTSNPN, CDR2 SVGIG (reference sequence). The CDR3 spans 12 residues. V was clipped by 4 bases and J by 0 bases, with 6 bases between them. The CDR3 is CAWKGTNYGYTF. For the CDR3, the DNA is TGTGCCTGGAAAGGGACTAACTATGGCTACACCTTC.

The chain couples TRBV7-2 to TRBJ2-3, with unresolved D. Germline V gene data show CDR1 as SGHTA and CDR2 as FQGNSA. V lost 0 bases to trimming and J lost 2 bases, with 6 bases between them. The CDR3 runs to 14 residues. The CDR3: CASSLAGITDTQYF. The CDR3 bases are TGTGCCAGCAGCTTAGCTGGCATCACAGATACGCAGTATTTT.

V usage is TRBV6-5 and J usage is TRBJ1-6; 7 bases align to TRBD1. V lost 5 bases, J lost 10 bases, and 8 bases stayed unmatched. The CDR3 runs 14 residues. Germline-derived CDR1 and CDR2 are MNHEY and SVGAGI. CDR3 amino acids: CASSDTGDSSPLHF. The CDR3 DNA is TGTGCCAGCAGTGATACAGGGGACAGCTCACCCCTCCACTTT.

V and J are TRBV4-2 and TRBJ2-5, with D perhaps TRBD2 (5 bases). Deletions cut 2 bases from V and 4 bases from J, with 14 bases between. CDR3 size: 15 residues. Germline CDR1 is LGHNA and CDR2 is YNFKEQ. Here the CDR3 reads CASSQRPRAVETQYF. DNA of the CDR3: TGTGCCAGCAGCCAAAGGCCGAGGGCTGTAGAGACCCAGTACTTC.

The V and J genes are TRBV2 and TRBJ2-3; D remains ambiguous. Trimming stripped 6 bases from V and 2 bases from J, with 6 bases between. CDR1 and CDR2 (germline): SNHLY, FYNNEI. The CDR3 loop spans 12 amino acids. This CDR3 is CASSLITDTQYF. DNA of the CDR3: TGTGCCAGCAGCCTCATCACAGATACGCAGTATTTT.

The chain combines TRBV15 with TRBJ1-2, with 7 bases fitting TRBD1. The CDR3 has 13 residues. From germline, CDR1 is LNHNV and CDR2 YYDKDF (reference sequence). V dropped 2 bases and J dropped 3; count of bases not matched to a gene: 0. CDR3 sequence (DNA): TGTGCCACCAGCAGAACAGGGGACTATGGCTACACCTTC. Translating gives CATSRTGDYGYTF.

This chain links TRBV5-4 with TRBJ2-5, with 10 bases identical to TRBD1. The CDR3 runs to 14 residues. Germline V CDR1 and CDR2: SGHNT, YYREEE (reference sequence). V gave up 3 bases and J gave up 5 bases; unmatched junction bases: 4. DNA for the CDR3: TGTGCCAGCAGCTCAGGGACAGGGGTTGAGACCCAGTACTTC. This codes for CASSSGTGVETQYF. Variable domain in full (rest from reference TRBV5-4 and TRBJ2-5): ETGVTQSPTHLIKTRGQQVTLRCSSQSGHNTVSWYQQALGQGPQFIFQYYREEENGRGNFPPRFSGLQFPNYSSELNVNALELDDSALYLCASSSGTGVETQYFGPGTRLLVL.

This chain's CDR3 is CASSLYRGNTDTQYF. The CDR3 nucleotides read TGTGCCAGCAGCTTATACAGGGGGAACACAGATACGCAGTATTTT. The chain links TRBV7-2 to TRBJ2-3, with 8 bases lining up with TRBD1. The trim removed 2 bases at V and 2 bases at J, leaving 3 bases unmatched. This CDR3 is 15 amino acids long. Germline CDR1 is SGHTA and CDR2 is FQGNSA.

CDR3 loop: CASSQEPGRGLGTNEKLFF. In nucleotides, the CDR3 is TGTGCCAGCAGCCAAGAGCCGGGAAGAGGGCTGGGAACTAATGAAAAACTGTTTTTT. The rearrangement joins TRBV4-2 to TRBJ1-4; D is unclear. The germline V and J ends were trimmed by 0 bases and 1 base, with 18 bases remaining between them. CDR3 length: 19 amino acids. The germline V gene has CDR1 LGHNA and CDR2 YNFKEQ.